This TCR beta chain was recorded in a study of post-analysis software for immune sequencing data. At the level of the study: Disease trajectories encompassed relapsing-remitting, secondary progressive and progressive-relapsing multiple sclerosis. Whole-study results and caveats: Those samples that were prepared in the same batch co-clustered strongly by F measure. TRBV5-6, TRBV5-1 and TRBV20-1 were among several TRBV segments more frequent in patients than controls. Versus controls, multiple sclerosis patients showed significantly lower diversity (normalized Chao1).

Germline V CDR1 and CDR2: LNHDA, SQIVND (reference sequence). The CDR3 runs 13 residues. V dropped 8 bases and J dropped 8 bases, with 18 bases sitting between them. This clonotype was seen a handful of times. As yet, its antigen is unknown. Unique molecular identifiers had been added to the TCR beta cDNA libraries. Yield was 450,000 to 650,000 cDNA molecules from approximately 0.91 to 9.4 million T cells. Each CDR3 protein is one row after TCRdb ran MiXCR on the PCR reads. This repertoire shows 150,000 to 200,000 distinct CDR3 sequences, roughly 30% found once; its top ten account for approximately 1.6%.

The sequenced sample was blood. V gene TRBV19 combines with J gene TRBJ1-2; D is unclear. The source is a girl aged 5-17 years with multiple sclerosis. The CDR3 here is CASYGMRGGGYTF. In nucleotides, the CDR3 is TGTGCCAGTTACGGAATGCGTGGCGGGGGCTACACCTTC. The complete variable domain, with remaining parts taken from reference TRBV19 and TRBJ1-2, reads DGGITQSPKYLFRKEGQNVTLSCEQNLNHDAMYWYRQDPGQGLRLIYYSQIVNDFQKGDIAEGYSVSREKKESFPLTVTSAQKNPTAFYLCASYGMRGGGYTFGSGTRLTVV.